One sample yielded the 17 T cell receptor beta chains listed below, sequenced in a study of cytomegalovirus exposure and HLA in healthy donors. Primers included in the PCR were 60 Vbeta and 13 Jbeta primers. Using immunoSEQ multiplex PCR, the repertoire was profiled, and TCRdb retains in-frame clones only, with some absent. The sample holds some 130,000 clones, roughly 70% seen once. Sequences were obtained from PBMCs. These receptors all come from a man aged 35-49 years in good health and CMV-seronegative.

CDR3 DNA sequence: TGCGCCAGCAGCTTGGCCGCGGCAGGGGCTGGCGAGCAGTACTTC. This translates into CASSLAAAGAGEQYF. V is TRBV5-1 and J is TRBJ2-7, with D perhaps TRBD1 (6 bases). Germline V lookup: CDR1 SGHRS, CDR2 YFSETQ. V was trimmed by 0 bases and J by 6 bases, leaving 16 bases between them. This CDR3 has 15 residues.

This chain uses TRBV7-4 with TRBJ1-2; no firm D call. V gave up 5 bases and J gave up 2 bases, with 12 bases separating them. The CDR3 runs 14 residues. Germline loops: CDR1 SGHVT, CDR2 SQSDAQ. CDR3 protein: CASSPRWENYGYTF. The CDR3 DNA reads as TGTGCCAGCAGCCCCAGGTGGGAGAACTATGGCTACACCTTC.

V gene TRBV5-1 combines with J gene TRBJ1-1; D is uncertain. Germline values: CDR1 SGHRS, CDR2 YFSETQ. CDR3 size: 14 residues. Between the trimmed V and J ends, which lost 0 bases and 6 bases, there was a span of 12 bases. CDR3 nucleotide sequence: TGCGCCAGCAGCTTGGGACTTTGGCAATCTGAAGCTTTCTTT. Its translation is CASSLGLWQSEAFF.

CDR3 amino acids: CAWSRLAGGRETQYF. The CDR3 DNA is TGTGCCTGGAGTAGACTAGCGGGGGGGCGGGAGACCCAGTACTTC. V usage is TRBV30 and J usage is TRBJ2-5, with TRBD2 matching over 14 bases. Unmatched junction bases numbered 4, after V lost 2 bases and J lost 5 bases. Germline assignment: CDR1 GTSNPN and CDR2 SVGIG (reference sequence). This CDR3 has 15 amino acids.

The V and J genes are TRBV4-3 and TRBJ2-7, with TRBD2 matching 16 bases. Trimming took 3 bases from V and 7 from J; bases not matched to a gene: 18. Germline loops: CDR1 LGHNA, CDR2 YSLEER. CDR3 length: 20 amino acids. CDR3 protein: CASSHLLPGLAGGKEWEQYF. In nucleotides, the CDR3 is TGCGCCAGCAGCCACCTACTACCGGGACTAGCGGGGGGGAAGGAATGGGAGCAGTACTTC.

V is TRBV30 and J is TRBJ2-3; possible D gene TRBD2, 7 bases. CDR1 and CDR2 from the germline V gene are GTSNPN and SVGIG (reference sequence). This CDR3 has 15 amino acids. Trimming removed 2 bases from V and 0 bases from J, with 12 bases in between. CDR3 nucleotides: TGTGCCTGGAGTCGGCGGGGGACAAGCACAGATACGCAGTATTTT. This codes for CAWSRRGTSTDTQYF.

The rearrangement uses TRBV7-6 and TRBJ2-2, with TRBD1 identical over 7 bases. This CDR3 region has 13 residues. Germline CDR1 and CDR2: SGHVS and FNYEAQ. With 7 bases clipped from V and 6 bases from J, the junction kept 5 bases outside the gene matches. DNA for the CDR3: TGTGCCAGCACTCCCCAGGGGGCCGGGGAGCTGTTTTTT. This codes for CASTPQGAGELFF. The entire variable domain, with the rest obtained from reference TRBV7-6 and TRBJ2-2, is as follows: GAGVSQSPRYKVTKRGQDVALRCDPISGHVSLYWYRQALGQGPEFLTYFNYEAQQDKSGLPNDRFSAERPEGSISTLTIQRTEQRDSAMYRCASTPQGAGELFFGEGSRLTVL.

This chain links TRBV6-1 with TRBJ2-7; 8 nucleotides match TRBD2. This CDR3 contains 14 residues. With V trimmed by 6 bases and J by 3 bases, 7 bases remained unmatched. Germline values: CDR1 MNHNS, CDR2 SASEGT. CDR3 loop: CASRLGGRYYEQYF. CDR3 bases: TGTGCCAGCAGACTAGGCGGGAGGTACTACGAGCAGTACTTC.

The chain is built from TRBV29-1 and TRBJ1-1; 9 bases line up with TRBD1. The germline gives CDR1 SQVTM, CDR2 ANQGSEA. After removal of 0 bases from V and 2 bases from J, the junction contained 4 bases not matched to a gene. The CDR3 runs 15 residues. Written as DNA, the CDR3 is TGCAGCGTTGAAGACCACAGGGGGCCAAACACTGAAGCTTTCTTT. This codes for CSVEDHRGPNTEAFF.

The V and J genes are TRBV9 and TRBJ2-3; TRBD2 aligns across 15 bases. Germline V gene lookup returns CDR1 SGDLS and CDR2 YYNGEE. The CDR3 consists of 17 residues. V dropped 4 bases and J dropped 2; count of bases not matched to a gene: 5. The CDR3 DNA sequence: TGTGCCAGCAGCCCCGGGACTAGCGGGAGGACCACAGATACGCAGTATTTT. It codes for CASSPGTSGRTTDTQYF.

The table lists this clone with a few counts. This chain links TRBV7-2 with TRBJ1-1; TRBD1 aligns across 9 bases. This CDR3 has 15 amino acids. V lost 5 bases and J lost 0; bases outside the gene matches: 4. The V gene's germline CDR1 is SGHTA and CDR2 FQGNSA. CDR3 protein: CASSPWTGVNTEAFF. DNA of the CDR3: TGTGCCAGCAGCCCATGGACAGGGGTGAACACTGAAGCTTTCTTT.

V and J are TRBV10-2 and TRBJ2-3; D gene unclear. Germline CDR1 WSHSY, CDR2 SAAADI. There are 13 residues in the CDR3. V gave up 4 bases and J gave up 4 bases, with 9 bases separating them. CDR3 nucleotide sequence: TGCGCCAGCAGTGGGCCAGGTGCAGATACGCAGTATTTT. Translating it yields CASSGPGADTQYF.

The chain links TRBV5-6 to TRBJ2-1, with 8 bases that match TRBD2. The V gene's germline CDR1 is SGHDT and CDR2 YYEEEE. CDR3 length equals 16 residues. V lost 4 bases to trimming and J lost 3 bases; unmatched junction nucleotides: 9. The CDR3 loop is CASSRGIAGYYNEQFF. CDR3 in DNA: TGTGCCAGCAGCCGTGGTATAGCGGGGTACTACAATGAGCAGTTCTTC.

The V gene is TRBV6-1, the J gene TRBJ1-5; maybe TRBD1 (5 bases). The germline V gene encodes CDR1 MNHNS and CDR2 SASEGT. V dropped 4 bases and J dropped 3 bases, with 16 bases sitting between them. The CDR3 contains 16 residues. The CDR3 is CASSAIGGTVNQPQHF. CDR3 DNA sequence: TGTGCCAGCAGTGCCATCGGGGGTACAGTCAATCAGCCCCAGCATTTT.

The chain couples TRBV18 to TRBJ2-3; 8 bases map to TRBD2. Trimming removed 1 base from V and 2 bases from J; junction bases left unmatched: 2. This CDR3 comprises 15 residues. Germline-derived CDR1 and CDR2 are KGHSH and LQKENI. The CDR3 here is CASSPLAGITDTQYF. The CDR3 region has the DNA TGTGCCAGCTCACCACTAGCGGGGATCACAGATACGCAGTATTTT.

The J gene is TRBJ2-1, the V gene TRBV7-7, with D maybe TRBD1 (6 bases). CDR3 length: 13 residues. Trimming took 5 bases from V and 7 from J, leaving 12 bases between them. Germline V gives CDR1 SSHAT, CDR2 FNYEAQ (reference sequence). The CDR3 loop reads CASSPNTGNEQFF. In DNA, the CDR3 is TGTGCCAGCAGCCCCAACACAGGGAATGAGCAGTTCTTC.

The CDR3 protein is CASSPGESDNEQFF. The CDR3 DNA reads TGTGCCAGCAGCCCTGGTGAGAGCGACAATGAGCAGTTCTTC. V gene TRBV5-4 combines with J gene TRBJ2-1; D remains ambiguous. Trimming took 4 bases from V and 5 from J, leaving 13 bases between them. In germline, CDR1 is SGHNT, CDR2 YYREEE (reference sequence). The CDR3 runs 14 residues.